This TCR beta chain originates from a study of CD8 T cells in ankylosing spondylitis. Construction of TCR beta libraries was performed using quantitative 5'-RACE with molecular barcodes. MiXCR, applied by TCRdb to the 5' RACE reads, yields one record per CDR3 protein. The table has roughly 260,000 distinct CDR3 sequences, roughly 20% seen once. The germline V gene has CDR1 WSHSY and CDR2 SAAADI. Trimming removed 10 bases from V and 7 bases from J; junction bases left unmatched: 7. The CDR3 consists of 14 residues. This chain connects TRBV10-2 to TRBJ2-1, with 13 bases that match TRBD2. Material for sequencing was blood, either unsorted or a sorted T cell fraction (not recorded which). This receptor was identified in a male donor with ankylosing spondylitis or in good health (not recorded which). Here the CDR3 reads CATKVLAGGNEQFF. In DNA, the CDR3 is TGCGCCACCAAAGTACTAGCGGGAGGGAATGAGCAGTTCTTC.